Shown below are 7 T cell receptor beta chains from a single sample sequenced in a study of blood T cell repertoires in COVID-19 (dated by TCRdb to the early 2020s). Library preparation used the immunoSEQ multiplex PCR assay. Sourced from immuneACCESS, this table was stored by TCRdb with only in-frame sequences that have V and J called. A share of the clones is absent; for the studies checked, an unresolved V gene accounts for under half, and the remainder has no known explanation. This sample comprises more than 250,000 clones, about nine tenths of them detected only once. Roughly 10% of the sample comes from the top ten. The sequenced sample consisted of PBMCs or T cells enriched from blood (not recorded which). These receptors came from a young woman who had recovered from COVID-19.

This chain connects TRBV11-2 to TRBJ2-1; tentative D call: TRBD1 (5 bases). The CDR3 contains 15 residues. Germline V CDR1 and CDR2: SGHAT, FQNNGV. Trimming pared 7 bases from V and 9 bases from J, leaving 22 bases between. CDR3 in amino acids: CASKTNAQGTGEQFF. The DNA of the CDR3 is TGTGCCAGCAAGACCAACGCCCAGGGAACTGGTGAGCAGTTCTTC.

A single count supports this clone. The rearrangement joins TRBV5-6 to TRBJ1-2; D unresolved. This CDR3 spans 16 amino acids. The V end lost 6 bases, the J end lost 3 bases, and 21 bases lay between the germline ends. CDR1 is SGHDT, CDR2 YYEEEE, per germline. CDR3 coding DNA: TGTGCCAGCACCGCCCTTACATACACGCCCGACTATGGCTACACCTTC. Its translation is CASTALTYTPDYGYTF.

This clone has a single count. This chain connects TRBV25-1 to TRBJ2-1; the match to TRBD2 covers 10 bases. In germline, CDR1 is MGHDK, CDR2 SYGVNS. The CDR3 sequence is 15 residues long. The V segment lost 3 bases and the J segment 5 bases; nucleotides outside the gene matches: 4. The CDR3 DNA reads TGTGCCAGCAGTGATACTAGCGGGGAACACAATGAGCAGTTCTTC. Its protein product is CASSDTSGEHNEQFF.

The chain recombines TRBV29-1 with TRBJ1-1; no reliable D call. Germline V gives CDR1 SQVTM, CDR2 ANQGSEA. V lost 4 bases to trimming and J lost 2 bases, with 5 bases between them. This CDR3 region has 11 residues. Written as DNA, the CDR3 is TGCAGCGTTGGGACTAACACTGAAGCTTTCTTT. Protein: CSVGTNTEAFF.

The chain recombines TRBV11-2 with TRBJ2-5; D remains unclear. The ends were cut back, 5 bases at V and 3 bases at J, with 10 bases in the middle. The germline V gene encodes CDR1 SGHAT and CDR2 FQNNGV. The CDR3 is made up of 13 amino acids. In DNA form, the CDR3 reads TGTGCCAGCAGCCCCGGTCTTAAAGAGACCCAGTACTTC. Protein: CASSPGLKETQYF.

The CDR3 coding sequence is TGTGCCAGCAGCCCGACCCGACAGGGACCGAACACTGAAGCTTTCTTT. Residues: CASSPTRQGPNTEAFF. The chain has TRBV7-8 and TRBJ1-1; TRBD1 matches 7 bases. The CDR3 is 16 residues long. Germline V gives CDR1 SGHVS, CDR2 FQNEAQ. Trimming cost V 5 bases and J 1 base; bases outside gene matches: 10. The complete variable domain, with remaining parts taken from reference TRBV7-8 and TRBJ1-1, reads GAGVSQSPRYKVAKRGQDVALRCDPISGHVSLFWYQQALGQGPEFLTYFQNEAQLDKSGLPSDRFFAERPEGSVSTLKIQRTQQEDSAVYLCASSPTRQGPNTEAFFGQGTRLTVV.

J is TRBJ1-5 and V is TRBV30; TRBD1 is a possible D gene (5 bases). CDR1 and CDR2 from the germline V gene are GTSNPN and SVGIG (reference sequence). This CDR3 comprises 13 residues. Trimming removed 0 bases at V and 4 bases at J, with 7 bases between. In DNA form, the CDR3 reads TGTGCCTGGAGTGTTCACAGGAATCAGCCCCAGCATTTT. Amino acid sequence: CAWSVHRNQPQHF.